This T cell receptor (beta chain) was retrieved from a study of identical twins. TCRdb re-called the 5' RACE reads with MiXCR, one entry per CDR3 protein. The sample lists about 690,000 distinct CDR3 sequences; 5.5% to 7.5% were seen once. This clonotype was recorded many times. The CDR3 loop spans 16 amino acids. Germline CDR1 and CDR2: MDHEN and SYDVKM. The ends lost 7 bases at V and 4 bases at J; junction bases unmatched: 8. The specimen was naive T cells sorted from blood. The sequence came from a man aged 18-30 years in good health. The chain employs TRBV28 and TRBJ2-1; TRBD2 aligns across 12 bases. CDR3: CASNPRTSGKYNEQFF. CDR3 DNA: TGTGCCAGCAATCCCCGGACTAGCGGGAAGTACAATGAGCAGTTCTTC.